A selection of T cell receptor beta chains follows, all from one sample in a study of T cells in Graves' hyperthyroidism and ophthalmopathy. Each CDR3 protein gets one entry after TCRdb re-called the multiplex PCR reads with MiXCR. The table shows 690,000 or so distinct CDR3 sequences, with roughly 20% occurring only once. Sequenced sample: blood. All receptors derive from a woman in her fifties or sixties with Graves' hyperthyroidism that later progressed to Graves' ophthalmopathy. The CDR3 runs from the conserved cysteine through the conserved F or W. D genes are given only for firm matches. Clone size is shown for a subset of rows, as once, few, many or a class of expanded clone.

j_call v_call d_call clone_size cdr3_aa cdr3_nt
TRBJ1-1 TRBV20-1 TRBD1 many CSARPFGQVKNTEAFF TGCAGTGCTAGACCCTTCGGACAGGTCAAGAACACTGAAGCTTTCTTT
TRBJ1-1 TRBV9 . . CASSVEAGRAEAFF TGTGCCAGCAGCGTAGAGGCAGGGCGGGCTGAAGCTTTCTTT
TRBJ1-2 TRBV11-2 . . CASSLERSRGILLGTYGYTF TGTGCCAGCAGCTTAGAAAGGTCGCGGGGGATTCTTCTGGGTACCTATGGCTACACCTTC
TRBJ2-2 TRBV12-3/TRBV12-4 . few CASTLQGYTGELFF TGTGCCAGCACACTCCAGGGGTACACCGGGGAGCTGTTTTTT
TRBJ2-3 TRBV6-1 . many CATLKPGTDTQYF TGTGCCACCCTTAAACCTGGCACAGATACGCAGTATTTT
TRBJ2-7 TRBV30 TRBD1 few CAWTPDRVSSYEQYF TGTGCCTGGACCCCTGACAGGGTGAGCTCCTACGAGCAGTACTTC
TRBJ1-1 TRBV20-1 TRBD1 many CSARQGATEAFF TGCAGTGCCCGACAGGGGGCCACTGAAGCTTTCTTT
TRBJ2-7 TRBV3-1 TRBD1 many CASSHRDREGEQYF TGTGCCAGCAGCCACCGGGACAGGGAAGGCGAGCAGTACTTC
TRBJ1-5 TRBV12-3/TRBV12-4 . few CASSPRKGVGNQPQHF TGTGCCAGCAGTCCACGTAAGGGGGTCGGCAATCAGCCCCAGCATTTT
TRBJ2-3 TRBV3-1 TRBD1 many CASSQPTGLSTDTQYF TGTGCCAGCAGCCAGCCGACAGGGCTGAGCACAGATACGCAGTATTTT
TRBJ1-1 TRBV6-1 . many CASSEQGKEGTEAFF TGTGCCAGCAGTGAACAGGGGAAAGAGGGCACTGAAGCTTTCTTT
TRBJ1-4 TRBV5-8 TRBD1 . CASSRNVGQGSGKLFF TGTGCCAGCAGCCGGAACGTCGGACAGGGTTCGGGAAAACTGTTTTTT
TRBJ2-1 TRBV5-1 TRBD2 many CASSLGGLSSYNEQFF TGCGCCAGCAGCCTGGGGGGGTTGAGCTCCTACAATGAGCAGTTCTTC
TRBJ1-4 TRBV12-3/TRBV12-4 . few CASSLDRFNEKLFF TGTGCCAGCAGTTTAGACAGGTTTAATGAAAAACTGTTTTTT
TRBJ1-1 TRBV9 TRBD1 many CASSALDRAAFF TGTGCCAGCAGCGCCCTGGACAGGGCGGCTTTCTTT
TRBJ2-5 TRBV27 . many CASSNMGETQYF TGTGCCAGCAGCAACATGGGGGAGACCCAGTACTTC
TRBJ2-5 TRBV2 . few CASSEGYQETQYF TGTGCCAGCAGTGAGGGGTACCAAGAGACCCAGTACTTC
TRBJ2-5 TRBV24-1 . many CATSDFSGSGSLAETQYF TGTGCCACCAGTGATTTTTCGGGGAGTGGCAGTCTCGCAGAGACCCAGTACTTC
TRBJ2-1 TRBV11-2 . few CASSHDGKQFF TGTGCCAGCAGCCATGACGGTAAGCAGTTCTTC
TRBJ2-3 TRBV20-1 TRBD2 . CSAREAGDTDTQYF TGCAGTGCTAGAGAAGCGGGAGACACAGATACGCAGTATTTT
TRBJ2-7 TRBV10-2 TRBD2 once CASKSRGGSYEQYF TGCGCCAGCAAGTCCCGGGGGGGCTCCTACGAGCAGTACTTC
TRBJ2-6 TRBV20-1 . . CSHRPALSGANVLTF TGCAGCCACCGCCCGGCCCTTTCTGGGGCCAACGTCCTGACTTTC
TRBJ1-3 TRBV25-1 . . CASSELGGTGNTIYF TGTGCCAGCAGTGAATTGGGGGGCACTGGAAACACCATATATTTT
TRBJ1-2 TRBV3-1 TRBD1 few CASSPRDSQLYGYTF TGTGCCAGCAGCCCCAGGGACAGTCAACTATATGGCTACACCTTC
TRBJ2-6 TRBV19 TRBD1 many CASTKQGSEANVLTF TGTGCCAGTACCAAACAGGGGTCTGAGGCCAACGTCCTGACTTTC
TRBJ1-1 TRBV6-1 . . CASSLNHGVGTFF TGTGCCAGCAGCCTTAACCACGGGGTGGGAACTTTCTTT
TRBJ2-6 TRBV20-1 . many CSAVNSGANVLTF TGCAGTGCCGTGAATTCTGGGGCCAACGTCCTGACTTTC
TRBJ1-2 TRBV27 . . CASSERQNYGYTF TGTGCCAGCAGTGAGCGACAGAACTATGGCTACACCTTC
TRBJ1-2 TRBV7-9 . . CASTGTRTYGYTF TGTGCCAGCACCGGGACAAGAACCTATGGCTACACCTTC
TRBJ2-2 TRBV11-1 . many CASSYDTYTGELFF TGTGCCAGCAGCTATGACACCTACACCGGGGAGCTGTTTTTT
TRBJ1-5 TRBV5-1 . . CASSPGDRLNQPQHF TGCGCCAGCAGTCCCGGCGACCGCCTAAATCAGCCCCAGCATTTT
TRBJ1-4 TRBV7-9 . many CASSSLREGKLFF TGTGCCAGCAGCTCCCTCCGGGAGGGAAAACTGTTTTTT
TRBJ2-2 TRBV6-1 TRBD1 . CASTSEGQGDTGELFF TGTGCCAGCACTAGCGAGGGACAGGGGGATACCGGGGAGCTGTTTTTT
TRBJ1-2 TRBV6-6 . many CASSYPGVGQAFNYGYTF TGTGCCAGCAGTTACCCGGGCGTGGGGCAGGCTTTTAACTATGGCTACACCTTC
TRBJ2-2 TRBV11-2 . many CASSLRVETGELFF TGTGCCAGCAGCTTAAGGGTGGAAACCGGGGAGCTGTTTTTT
TRBJ2-5 TRBV5-1 . . CASSLDRMRQETQYF TGCGCCAGCAGCTTGGACAGGATGAGGCAAGAGACCCAGTACTTC
TRBJ2-3 TRBV20-1 TRBD2 many CSAEGLAVTDTQYF TGCAGTGCTGAGGGACTAGCAGTCACAGATACGCAGTATTTT
TRBJ2-2 TRBV7-7 TRBD1 . CASSAGDRNTGKLFF TGTGCTAGCAGCGCCGGGGACAGGAACACCGGGAAGCTGTTTTTT
TRBJ1-6 TRBV5-1 TRBD1 few CASSPQTGGDSPLHF TGCGCCAGCAGCCCACAGACAGGGGGTGATTCACCCCTCCACTTT
TRBJ1-2 TRBV6-2/TRBV6-3 . few CASTEGGRIYYGYTF TGTGCCAGCACCGAAGGGGGACGGATCTACTATGGCTACACCTTC
TRBJ2-2 TRBV9 . . CASSVAEPRVGELFF TGTGCCAGCAGCGTAGCGGAGCCCAGGGTCGGGGAGCTGTTTTTT
TRBJ1-2 TRBV9 TRBD1 few CASSAQDRTNYGYTF TGTGCCAGCAGCGCCCAGGACAGGACTAACTATGGCTACACCTTC
TRBJ1-2 TRBV19 . . CASSMYSGENGYTF TGTGCCAGTAGTATGTACTCAGGGGAGAATGGCTACACCTTC
TRBJ1-2 TRBV9 TRBD1 few CASSGRQGDGYTF TGTGCCAGCAGCGGAAGACAGGGGGACGGCTACACCTTC
TRBJ2-6 TRBV7-2 . . CASSSLRRSGANVLTF TGTGCCAGCAGCTCGCTCAGGAGGTCTGGGGCCAACGTCCTGACTTTC
TRBJ2-3 TRBV20-1 TRBD2 many CSAWPLAGGTDTQYF TGCAGTGCTTGGCCCCTAGCGGGGGGCACAGATACGCAGTATTTT
TRBJ2-3 TRBV7-6 . . CASSYRLGSTDTQYF TGTGCCAGCAGCTACAGACTGGGAAGCACAGATACGCAGTATTTT
TRBJ2-5 TRBV2 . few CASSETRGQETQYF TGTGCCAGCAGTGAAACCCGGGGGCAAGAGACCCAGTACTTC
TRBJ1-1 TRBV12-3/TRBV12-4 . . CAAEPANTEAFF TGTGCCGCCGAACCGGCTAACACTGAAGCTTTCTTT
TRBJ1-2 TRBV6-5 TRBD1 . CASSYPQGGTF TGTGCCAGCAGTTACCCGCAGGGGGGCACCTTC